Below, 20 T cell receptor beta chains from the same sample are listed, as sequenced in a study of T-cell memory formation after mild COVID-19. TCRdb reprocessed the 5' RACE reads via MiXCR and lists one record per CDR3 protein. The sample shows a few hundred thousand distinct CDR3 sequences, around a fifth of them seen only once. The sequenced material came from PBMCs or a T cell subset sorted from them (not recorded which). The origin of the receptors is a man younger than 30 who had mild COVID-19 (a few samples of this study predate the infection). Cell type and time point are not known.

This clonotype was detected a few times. The CDR3 DNA is TGTGCCAGCACCCTAAGGGGGGGGGATCAGCCCCAGCATTTT. It is translated as CASTLRGGDQPQHF. The chain recombines TRBV7-2 with TRBJ1-5; possible D gene TRBD1, 6 bases. Trimming took off 7 bases at V and 5 bases at J, with 15 bases between the two ends. Germline V CDR1 and CDR2: SGHTA, FQGNSA. The CDR3 spans 14 residues.

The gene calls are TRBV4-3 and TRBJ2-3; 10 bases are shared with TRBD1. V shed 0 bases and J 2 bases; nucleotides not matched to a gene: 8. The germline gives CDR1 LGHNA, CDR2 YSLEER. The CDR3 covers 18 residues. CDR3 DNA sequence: TGCGCCAGCAGCCAAGATCTCTTGGGGACAGGGGCCACAGATACGCAGTATTTT. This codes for CASSQDLLGTGATDTQYF.

The CDR3 DNA sequence: TGCAGTGCCTTTTCCACAGGGCGAGGAACTGAAGCTTTCTTT. Protein: CSAFSTGRGTEAFF. V and J are TRBV20-1 and TRBJ1-1; tentatively, D is TRBD1 (6 bases). Germline-derived CDR1 and CDR2 are DFQATT and SNEGSKA (reference sequence). The CDR3 has 14 amino acids. V lost 6 bases and J 5 bases, leaving 19 bases between the germline ends.

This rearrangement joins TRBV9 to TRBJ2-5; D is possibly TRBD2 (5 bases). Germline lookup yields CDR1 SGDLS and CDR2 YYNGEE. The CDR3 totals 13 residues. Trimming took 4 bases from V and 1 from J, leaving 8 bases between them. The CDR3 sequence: CASSLATQETQYF. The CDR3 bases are TGTGCCAGCAGCCTAGCCACCCAAGAGACCCAGTACTTC. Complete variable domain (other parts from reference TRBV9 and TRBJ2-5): DSGVTQTPKHLITATGQRVTLRCSPRSGDLSVYWYQQSLDQGLQFLIQYYNGEERAKGNILERFSAQQFPDLHSELNLSSLELGDSALYFCASSLATQETQYFGPGTRLLVL.

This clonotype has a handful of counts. CDR3 sequence: CASTHTGGGGTDTQYF. For the CDR3, the DNA is TGCGCCAGCACCCATACGGGTGGGGGAGGCACAGATACGCAGTATTTT. J is TRBJ2-3 and V is TRBV5-1; possibly TRBD1 or TRBD2 for D (5 bases each). The CDR3 is 16 residues long. Germline lookup yields CDR1 SGHRS and CDR2 YFSETQ. The V and J ends lost 6 bases and 1 base respectively, with 18 bases between them. Filled out from reference TRBV5-1 and TRBJ2-3, the complete variable domain reads KAGVTQTPRYLIKTRGQQVTLSCSPISGHRSVSWYQQTPGQGLQFLFEYFSETQRNKGNFPGRFSGRQFSNSRSEMNVSTLELGDSALYLCASTHTGGGGTDTQYFGPGTRLTVL.

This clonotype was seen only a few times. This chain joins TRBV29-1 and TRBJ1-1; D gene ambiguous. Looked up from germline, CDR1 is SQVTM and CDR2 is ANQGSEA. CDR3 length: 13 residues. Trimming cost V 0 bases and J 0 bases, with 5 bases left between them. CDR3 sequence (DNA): TGCAGCGTTGAAGACCCATTGAACACTGAAGCTTTCTTT. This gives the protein CSVEDPLNTEAFF. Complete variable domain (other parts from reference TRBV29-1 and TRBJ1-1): SAVISQKPSRDICQRGTSLTIQCQVDSQVTMMFWYRQQPGQSLTLIATANQGSEATYESGFVIDKFPISRPNLTFSTLTVSNMSPEDSSIYLCSVEDPLNTEAFFGQGTRLTVV.

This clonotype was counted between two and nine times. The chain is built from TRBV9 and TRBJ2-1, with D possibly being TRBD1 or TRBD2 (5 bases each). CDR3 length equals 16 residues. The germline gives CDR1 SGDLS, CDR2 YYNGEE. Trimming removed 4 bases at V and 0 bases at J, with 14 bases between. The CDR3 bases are TGTGCCAGCAGCCCGAGGGGCAGCCGCTCCTACAATGAGCAGTTCTTC. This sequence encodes CASSPRGSRSYNEQFF.

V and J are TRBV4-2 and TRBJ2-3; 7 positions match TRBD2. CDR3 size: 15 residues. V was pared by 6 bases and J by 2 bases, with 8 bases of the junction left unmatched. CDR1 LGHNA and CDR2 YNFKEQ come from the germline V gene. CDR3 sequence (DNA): TGTGCCAGCAGTCTCCGACTAGCCCACACAGATACGCAGTATTTT. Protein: CASSLRLAHTDTQYF.

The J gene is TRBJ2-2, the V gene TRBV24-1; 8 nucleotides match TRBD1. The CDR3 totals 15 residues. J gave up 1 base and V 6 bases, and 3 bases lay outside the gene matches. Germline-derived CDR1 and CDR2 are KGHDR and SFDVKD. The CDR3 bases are TGTGCCACCAGTACAGGGGGAGGGAACACCGGGGAGCTGTTTTTT. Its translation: CATSTGGGNTGELFF.

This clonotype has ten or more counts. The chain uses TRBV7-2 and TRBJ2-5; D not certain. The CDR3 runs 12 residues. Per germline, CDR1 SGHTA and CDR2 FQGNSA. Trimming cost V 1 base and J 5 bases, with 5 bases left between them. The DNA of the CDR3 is TGTGCCAGCAGCTTAGATCGGGAGACCCAGTACTTC. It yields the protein CASSLDRETQYF.

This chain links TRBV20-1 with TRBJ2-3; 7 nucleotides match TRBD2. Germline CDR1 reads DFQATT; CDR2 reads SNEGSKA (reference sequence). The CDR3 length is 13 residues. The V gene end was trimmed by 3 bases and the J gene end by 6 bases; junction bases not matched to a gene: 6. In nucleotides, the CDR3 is TGCAGTGCTAGGGGCAGGGAGGGCGATACGCAGTATTTT. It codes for CSARGREGDTQYF.

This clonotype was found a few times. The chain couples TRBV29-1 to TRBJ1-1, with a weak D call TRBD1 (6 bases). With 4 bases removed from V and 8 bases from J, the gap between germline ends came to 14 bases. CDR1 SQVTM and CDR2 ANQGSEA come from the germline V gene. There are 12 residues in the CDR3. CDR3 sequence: CSVGSGGVEAFF. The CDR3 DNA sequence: TGCAGCGTTGGATCCGGGGGCGTGGAAGCTTTCTTT.

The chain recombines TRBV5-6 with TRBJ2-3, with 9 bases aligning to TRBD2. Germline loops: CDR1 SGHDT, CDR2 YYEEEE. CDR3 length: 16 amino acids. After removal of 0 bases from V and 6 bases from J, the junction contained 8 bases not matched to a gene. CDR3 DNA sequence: TGTGCCAGCAGCTTGGATGGCGGGGGGGGGTTGGATACGCAGTATTTT. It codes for CASSLDGGGGLDTQYF.

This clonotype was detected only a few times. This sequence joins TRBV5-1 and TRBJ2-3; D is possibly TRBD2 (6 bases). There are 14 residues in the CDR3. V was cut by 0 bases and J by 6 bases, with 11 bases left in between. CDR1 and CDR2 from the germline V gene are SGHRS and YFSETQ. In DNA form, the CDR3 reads TGCGCCAGCAGCTTGGGGGGGGACGTGGATACGCAGTATTTT. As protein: CASSLGGDVDTQYF.

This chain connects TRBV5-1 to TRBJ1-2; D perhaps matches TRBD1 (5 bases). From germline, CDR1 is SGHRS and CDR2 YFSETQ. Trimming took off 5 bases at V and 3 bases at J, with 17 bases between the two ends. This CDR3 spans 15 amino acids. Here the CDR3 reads CASRPNQGRDYGYTF. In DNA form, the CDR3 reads TGCGCCAGCAGGCCAAACCAGGGTCGGGACTATGGCTACACCTTC.

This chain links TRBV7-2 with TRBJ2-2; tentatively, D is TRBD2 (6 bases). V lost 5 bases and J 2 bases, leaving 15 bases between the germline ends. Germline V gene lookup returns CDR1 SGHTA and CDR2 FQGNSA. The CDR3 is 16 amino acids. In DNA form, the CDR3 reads TGTGCCAGCAGCCATCACGCGGGGTTTAACACCGGGGAGCTGTTTTTT. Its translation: CASSHHAGFNTGELFF.

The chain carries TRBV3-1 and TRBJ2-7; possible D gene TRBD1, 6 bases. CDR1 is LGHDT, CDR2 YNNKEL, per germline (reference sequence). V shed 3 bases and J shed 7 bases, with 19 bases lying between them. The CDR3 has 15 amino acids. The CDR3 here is CASSHNTGQPGEQYF. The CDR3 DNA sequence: TGTGCCAGCAGCCACAATACGGGACAACCTGGAGAGCAGTACTTC.

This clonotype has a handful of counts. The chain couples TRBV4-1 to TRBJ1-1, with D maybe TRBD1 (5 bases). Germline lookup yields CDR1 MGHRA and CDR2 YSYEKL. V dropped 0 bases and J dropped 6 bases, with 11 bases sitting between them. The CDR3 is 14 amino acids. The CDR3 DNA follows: TGCGCCAGCAGCCAAGAACTCCCACAGGCTGAAGCTTTCTTT. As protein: CASSQELPQAEAFF.

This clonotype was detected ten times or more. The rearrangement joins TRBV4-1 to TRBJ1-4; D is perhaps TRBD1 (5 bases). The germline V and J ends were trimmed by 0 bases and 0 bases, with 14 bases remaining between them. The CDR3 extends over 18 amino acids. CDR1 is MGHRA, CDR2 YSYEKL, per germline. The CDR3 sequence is CASSQDRGTDATNEKLFF. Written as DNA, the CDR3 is TGCGCCAGCAGCCAAGATCGGGGCACCGATGCAACTAATGAAAAACTGTTTTTT.

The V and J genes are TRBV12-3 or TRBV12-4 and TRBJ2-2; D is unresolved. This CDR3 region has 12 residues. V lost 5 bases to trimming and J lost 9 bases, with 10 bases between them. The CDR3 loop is CASSPLRRELFF. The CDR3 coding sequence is TGTGCCAGCAGTCCCCTTAGAAGGGAGCTGTTTTTT.